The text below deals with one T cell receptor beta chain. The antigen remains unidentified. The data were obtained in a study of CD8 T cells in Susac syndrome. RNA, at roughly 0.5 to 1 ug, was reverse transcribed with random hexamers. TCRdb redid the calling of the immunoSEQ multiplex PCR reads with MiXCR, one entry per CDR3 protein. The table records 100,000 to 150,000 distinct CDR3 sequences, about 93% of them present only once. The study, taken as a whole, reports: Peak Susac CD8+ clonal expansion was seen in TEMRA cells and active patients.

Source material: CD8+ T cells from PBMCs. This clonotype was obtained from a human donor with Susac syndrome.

This CDR3 reads CAWSGTGTKELYGYTF. Written as DNA, the CDR3 is TGTGCCTGGAGTGGAACCGGGACAAAAGAACTCTATGGCTACACCTTC. The J gene is TRBJ1-2, the V gene TRBV30; TRBD1 might be the D (6 bases). V was clipped by 1 base and J by 4 bases, with 19 bases between them. Germline loops: CDR1 GTSNPN, CDR2 SVGIG (reference sequence). There are 16 residues in the CDR3.